Shown below are 13 T cell receptor beta chains from a single sample sequenced in a study of blood T cells in healthy people across ages (dated by TCRdb to 2015 to 2017). The library relied on 5' RACE. Sequencer: Illumina HiSeq 2500. A second 7 to 11 cycle PCR used a sample-barcoded 5' primer and a J-beta primer mix. Clones were called with MiXCR by TCRdb after fastp trimmed the public reads at Q25, and only in-frame beta chains were retained. Every CDR3 protein is listed once, alongside the most common genes and DNA of its rows. This sample comprises roughly 1,000,000 distinct CDR3 sequences, less than 25% of them detected only once. Approximately 0.7% of the sample rests with the top ten. The sample was also linked to a second study, of T cells of mothers and their children.

Sequencing was performed on blood. These receptors were taken from a girl between 2 and 10 years old in good health.

The chain carries TRBV29-1 and TRBJ1-1, with no clear D. Trimming took off 0 bases at V and 1 base at J, with 6 bases between the two ends. The CDR3 is made up of 13 amino acids. Looked up from germline, CDR1 is SQVTM and CDR2 is ANQGSEA. The CDR3 loop reads CSVEDIKNTEAFF. The CDR3 nucleotides read TGCAGCGTTGAAGATATCAAGAACACTGAAGCTTTCTTT.

This clonotype was detected a few times. One end of the junction does not line up with germline, which may come from a read error. The chain couples TRBV29-1 to TRBJ1-1; TRBD1 might be the D (5 bases). Germline values: CDR1 SQVTM, CDR2 ANQGSEA. The CDR3 covers 13 residues. CDR3 DNA sequence: TGCAGCGTCGATCAGGGCTGGGGCACTGAAGCTTCCTTT. Its translation: CSVDQGWGTEASF.

This sequence joins TRBV7-3 and TRBJ2-3, with D maybe TRBD2 (7 bases). Trimming took off 2 bases at V and 4 bases at J, with 10 bases between the two ends. Germline V gene sequence: CDR1 SGHTA, CDR2 FQGTGA. The CDR3 is 14 residues long. CDR3 loop: CASSLRGASDTQYF. In nucleotides, the CDR3 is TGTGCCAGCAGCTTACGGGGGGCATCAGATACGCAGTATTTT.

The chain carries TRBV27 and TRBJ2-1; TRBD2 might be the D (6 bases). The DNA end is more similar to TRBJ2-5, so the J call may be wrong. Germline V CDR1 and CDR2: MNHEY, SMNVEV (reference sequence). CDR3 length equals 14 residues. Here the CDR3 DNA reads TGTGCCAGCAGTTTGGGGGGAATAAGTGAGACCCAGTACTTC. Translation gives CASSLGGISETQYF.

This rearrangement joins TRBV12-3 or TRBV12-4 to TRBJ2-1; the D gene is possibly TRBD2 (6 bases). Trimming removed 7 bases from V and 2 bases from J, with 9 bases in between. CDR3 size: 13 residues. The CDR3 DNA reads TGTGCCAGCAACGGGGGTCCCTACAATGAGCAGTTCTTC. Its protein is CASNGGPYNEQFF.

This clonotype was observed a handful of times. The chain links TRBV10-3 to TRBJ2-5, with TRBD1 matching 9 bases. Trimming took 9 bases from V and 2 from J; bases not matched to a gene: 7. The V gene's germline CDR1 is ENHRY and CDR2 SYGVKD. The CDR3 runs 14 residues. The CDR3 region has the DNA TGTGCCATTTTAAGTGGGACAGGGCAAGAGACCCAGTACTTC. It translates to CAILSGTGQETQYF.

V gene TRBV6-1 combines with J gene TRBJ2-5; D possibly uses TRBD1 or TRBD2 (5 bases each). This CDR3 comprises 16 residues. Germline loops: CDR1 MNHNS, CDR2 SASEGT. The ends were cut back, 8 bases at V and 0 bases at J, with 19 bases in the middle. The CDR3 DNA reads as TGTGCCAGCGGGGGTATAGTCCAAATGTACCAAGAGACCCAGTACTTC. As protein: CASGGIVQMYQETQYF.

The table lists this clonotype with a few counts. V gene TRBV7-3 combines with J gene TRBJ2-1, with 7 nucleotides matching TRBD1. The germline CDR1 and CDR2 sequences are SGHTA and FQGTGA. CDR3 length equals 16 residues. Trimming cost V 5 bases and J 1 base; bases outside gene matches: 8. The CDR3 loop reads CASSPGTALSYNEQFF. The CDR3 DNA is TGTGCCAGCAGCCCAGGGACAGCCCTTTCCTACAATGAGCAGTTCTTC.

The V call is TRBV13, the J call TRBJ2-3; no definite D call. The CDR3 totals 13 residues. Germline-derived CDR1 and CDR2 are PRHDT and FYEKMQ (reference sequence). Trimming shortened V by 8 bases and J by 5 bases, and 14 bases separated the two germline ends. The CDR3 bases are TGTGCCAGCCGTAAGGGTCCCGTAGATACGCAGTATTTT. This sequence encodes CASRKGPVDTQYF.

A few counts support this clonotype. The chain employs TRBV28 and TRBJ1-2; perhaps TRBD1 as D (5 bases). V was shortened by 5 bases and J by 8 bases, with 12 bases between the two germline ends. Germline CDR1 is MDHEN and CDR2 is SYDVKM. The CDR3 is made up of 12 amino acids. CDR3 sequence (DNA): TGTGCCAGCAGTCAACGGGGGGAAGGCTACACCTTC. Translated: CASSQRGEGYTF.

The chain links TRBV7-6 to TRBJ2-5; the D call may be TRBD1 or TRBD2 (5 bases each). The DNA end is a closer match to TRBJ2-1, so the J assignment may be wrong. This CDR3 spans 15 amino acids. Germline V lookup: CDR1 SGHVS, CDR2 FNYEAQ. Here the CDR3 DNA reads TGTGCCAGCAGCCTCCGGGACCACCAAAGGGATGAGCAGTTCTTC. Protein product: CASSLRDHQRDEQFF.

The chain recombines TRBV7-2 with TRBJ2-1, with TRBD2 as a possible D gene (6 bases). The ends were cut back, 5 bases at V and 2 bases at J, with 13 bases in the middle. Germline values: CDR1 SGHTA, CDR2 FQGNSA. The CDR3 totals 15 residues. DNA of the CDR3: TGTGCCAGCAGCACAAGCGGGCGAACCTACAATGAGCAGTTCTTC. This codes for CASSTSGRTYNEQFF.

This clonotype has only a few counts. V gene TRBV19 combines with J gene TRBJ2-1, with 14 bases fitting TRBD2. Trimming took 1 base from V and 0 from J; bases not matched to a gene: 11. The CDR3 is made up of 21 amino acids. Germline CDR1 is LNHDA and CDR2 is SQIVND (reference sequence). CDR3 amino acids: CASSIVLGGLAGVSSYNEQFF. The CDR3, as DNA: TGTGCCAGTAGTATAGTCCTGGGGGGACTAGCGGGGGTGAGCTCCTACAATGAGCAGTTCTTC.